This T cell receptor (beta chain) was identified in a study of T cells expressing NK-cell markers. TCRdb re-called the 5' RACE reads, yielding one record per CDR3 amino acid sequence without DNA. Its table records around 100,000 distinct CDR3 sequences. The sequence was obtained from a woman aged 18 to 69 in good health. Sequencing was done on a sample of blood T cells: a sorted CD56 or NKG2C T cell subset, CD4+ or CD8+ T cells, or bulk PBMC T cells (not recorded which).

This chain's CDR3 is CASSSGSQETQYF. The chain recombines TRBV12-3 or TRBV12-4 with TRBJ2-5. This CDR3 is 13 amino acids long.